This T cell receptor (beta chain) was profiled in a study of early T cells in non-severe SARS-CoV-2 infection. At the level of the study: Chains from this unsorted whole-blood bulk RNA could not be paired.

Notes on the study in general: Database matching using VDJdb favored anti-spike CD8 responses, with private and CD4 specificities left missing.

This clonotype was detected only a few times. The target antigen is unknown. Researchers attached unique molecular identifiers to individual cDNA molecules. TCRdb analysed the 5' RACE reads with MiXCR anew, one entry per CDR3 protein. This table has tens of thousands of distinct CDR3 sequences, about an eighth appearing once. The clonotype was recovered from an adult who was a healthcare worker with PCR-confirmed SARS-CoV-2 infection or an uninfected control (not recorded which). Sequencing input: whole blood.

DNA of the CDR3: TGTGCCAGCACCCTGGGACAGGGAAGCAATCAGCCCCAGCATTTT. Its translation: CASTLGQGSNQPQHF. The chain couples TRBV7-8 to TRBJ1-5; TRBD1 agrees at 9 bases. In germline, CDR1 is SGHVS, CDR2 FQNEAQ. This CDR3 contains 15 residues. The trim removed 7 bases at V and 1 base at J, leaving 5 bases unmatched.